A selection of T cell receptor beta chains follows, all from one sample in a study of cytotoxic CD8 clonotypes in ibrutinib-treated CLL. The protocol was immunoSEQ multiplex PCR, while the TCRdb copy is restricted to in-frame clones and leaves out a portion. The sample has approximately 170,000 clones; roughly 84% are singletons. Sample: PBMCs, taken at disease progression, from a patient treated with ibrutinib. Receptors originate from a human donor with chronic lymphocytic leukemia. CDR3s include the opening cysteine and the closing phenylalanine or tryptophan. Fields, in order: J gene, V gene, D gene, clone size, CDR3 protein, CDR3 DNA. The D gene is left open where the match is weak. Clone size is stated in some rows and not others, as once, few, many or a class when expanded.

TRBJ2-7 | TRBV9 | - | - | CASSVVPGTPRYEQYF | TGTGCCAGCAGCGTAGTTCCCGGGACCCCGAGGTACGAGCAGTACTTC
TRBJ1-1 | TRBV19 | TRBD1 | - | CASSIDGTVMNTEAFF | TGTGCCAGTAGTATAGATGGGACAGTCATGAACACTGAAGCTTTCTTT
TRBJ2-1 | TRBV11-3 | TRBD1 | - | CASSTGQGRHEQFF | TGTGCCAGCAGCACAGGACAGGGACGACATGAGCAGTTCTTC
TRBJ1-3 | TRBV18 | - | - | CASSPGNPSGNTIYF | TGTGCCAGCTCCCCCGGGAACCCCTCTGGAAACACCATATATTTT
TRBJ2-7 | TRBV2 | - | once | CASSLGTGVYEQYF | TGTGCCAGCAGTCTTGGGACCGGGGTCTACGAGCAGTACTTC
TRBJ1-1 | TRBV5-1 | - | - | CASSLVGTENTEAFF | TGCGCCAGCAGCTTGGTAGGGACGGAGAACACTGAAGCTTTCTTT
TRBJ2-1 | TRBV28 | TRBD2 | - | CASRPWDMREGGGSYNEQFF | TGTGCCAGCAGGCCTTGGGATATGCGGGAGGGCGGTGGCTCCTACAATGAGCAGTTCTTC
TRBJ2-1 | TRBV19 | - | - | CASSTSVTGQTHYNEQFF | TGTGCCAGTAGTACTAGCGTCACGGGGCAAACTCACTACAATGAGCAGTTCTTC
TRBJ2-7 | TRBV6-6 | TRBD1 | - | CASSPGTGWYEQYF | TGTGCCAGCAGCCCCGGGACAGGATGGTACGAGCAGTACTTC
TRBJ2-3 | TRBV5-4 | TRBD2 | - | CASSFWTSGRGIDTQYF | TGTGCCAGCAGCTTCTGGACTAGCGGGAGGGGAATAGATACGCAGTATTTT